This is a list of T cell receptor beta chains from one sample in a study of breast tumors, draining lymph nodes, adjacent tissues. Using its own MiXCR run on the multiplex PCR reads, TCRdb lists one record per CDR3 protein. The profile shows about 180,000 distinct CDR3 sequences, around 33% of them singletons. The sample was axillary lymph node tissue. The receptors derive from a female donor with breast cancer. Some clones in this sample may be carry-over from other donors' samples. Both conserved end residues are part of each CDR3. Fields, in order: J gene, clone size, V gene, CDR3 length, D gene, CDR3 DNA, CDR3 protein. A D gene is named only where the DNA matches it firmly. Clone size is not always given. Where it is, it says once, few, many or a class for expanded clones.

j_gene: TRBJ2-1; abundance: many; v_gene: TRBV24-1; len: 15; d_gene: TRBD1; CDR3nt: TGTGCCACCAGTGATCCGGGACAGGGGTACAATGAGCAGTTCTTC; CDR3aa: CATSDPGQGYNEQFF
j_gene: TRBJ2-1; abundance: many; v_gene: TRBV5-4; len: 13; d_gene: TRBD2; CDR3nt: TGTGCCAGCAGTGCGGGGGGGGAGGAGGAGCAGTTCTTC; CDR3aa: CASSAGGEEEQFF
j_gene: TRBJ1-6; abundance: many; v_gene: TRBV20-1; len: 14; d_gene: -; CDR3nt: TGCAGTGCTAGACGGGGGGGTGTTAATTCACCCCTCCACTTT; CDR3aa: CSARRGGVNSPLHF
j_gene: TRBJ2-3; abundance: -; v_gene: TRBV7-2; len: 17; d_gene: TRBD2; CDR3nt: TGTGCCAGCAGCCGGGACGGGAGCGGGGGAATAACAGATACGCAGTATTTT; CDR3aa: CASSRDGSGGITDTQYF
j_gene: TRBJ2-7; abundance: many; v_gene: TRBV6-1; len: 11; d_gene: TRBD1; CDR3nt: TGTGCCAGTGCGCAGGGGGCCGGGCAGTACTTC; CDR3aa: CASAQGAGQYF
j_gene: TRBJ2-2; abundance: many; v_gene: TRBV7-9; len: 13; d_gene: -; CDR3nt: TGTGCCAGCAGCCGGACCGACACCGGGGAGCTGTTTTTT; CDR3aa: CASSRTDTGELFF
j_gene: TRBJ2-3; abundance: many; v_gene: TRBV9; len: 14; d_gene: -; CDR3nt: TGTGCCAGCAGCGTAGCACCCGTCACAGATACGCAGTATTTT; CDR3aa: CASSVAPVTDTQYF
j_gene: TRBJ2-1; abundance: many; v_gene: TRBV10-3; len: 13; d_gene: -; CDR3nt: TGTGCCATCAGTGTCGGCCCTCTGAATGAGCAGTTCTTC; CDR3aa: CAISVGPLNEQFF
j_gene: TRBJ2-2; abundance: many; v_gene: TRBV20-1; len: 15; d_gene: -; CDR3nt: TGCAGTGCCAGTGGAGAAGATCGTTGGCCCGGGGAGCTGTTTTTT; CDR3aa: CSASGEDRWPGELFF
j_gene: TRBJ2-5; abundance: many; v_gene: TRBV5-1; len: 12; d_gene: -; CDR3nt: TGCGCCAGCAGCTTGTCTCCCGAGACCCAGTACTTC; CDR3aa: CASSLSPETQYF
j_gene: TRBJ2-3; abundance: many; v_gene: TRBV3-1; len: 15; d_gene: -; CDR3nt: TGTGCCAACCCGGATGACTCAAACTTTGTAGATACGCAGTATTTT; CDR3aa: CANPDDSNFVDTQYF
j_gene: TRBJ2-5; abundance: once; v_gene: TRBV4-3; len: 15; d_gene: TRBD2; CDR3nt: TGCGCCGGCGGCCAATGGGGACTAGCGGGAGAGACCCAGTACTTC; CDR3aa: CAGGQWGLAGETQYF
j_gene: TRBJ2-1; abundance: -; v_gene: TRBV15; len: 13; d_gene: TRBD2; CDR3nt: TGTGCCACCCAAGGACTAGCGTACAATGAGCAGTTCTTC; CDR3aa: CATQGLAYNEQFF
j_gene: TRBJ1-4; abundance: -; v_gene: TRBV2; len: 14; d_gene: TRBD1; CDR3nt: TGTGCCAGCATCTCCGGGACAGCTAATGAAAAACCGTTTTTT; CDR3aa: CASISGTANEKPFF
j_gene: TRBJ2-3; abundance: -; v_gene: TRBV29-1; len: 11; d_gene: -; CDR3nt: TGCAGCTTAGGCCACACAGATACGCAGTATTTT; CDR3aa: CSLGHTDTQYF
j_gene: TRBJ2-2; abundance: many; v_gene: TRBV24-1; len: 14; d_gene: -; CDR3nt: TGTGCCACCAGTGATTTGAGGTTAGGCGGGGAGCTGTTTTTT; CDR3aa: CATSDLRLGGELFF
j_gene: TRBJ2-5; abundance: many; v_gene: TRBV14; len: 19; d_gene: TRBD2; CDR3nt: TGTGCCAGCAGCCAATCCCGCGCTCGCCTAGCGGGAGTAGGGGAGACCCAGTACTTC; CDR3aa: CASSQSRARLAGVGETQYF
j_gene: TRBJ1-2; abundance: -; v_gene: TRBV25-1; len: 12; d_gene: -; CDR3nt: TGTGCCAGCAGTGCCGGGTTTGCTAGCTACACCTTC; CDR3aa: CASSAGFASYTF
j_gene: TRBJ2-7; abundance: many; v_gene: TRBV24-1; len: 13; d_gene: TRBD2; CDR3nt: TGTGCCACCAGTGATTCGGGAGGGTACGAGCAGTACTTC; CDR3aa: CATSDSGGYEQYF
j_gene: TRBJ2-3; abundance: many; v_gene: TRBV3-1; len: 17; d_gene: -; CDR3nt: TGTGCCAGCAGCCAAGGTTCCCTAGGGGGGGCAGGCGATACGCAGTATTTT; CDR3aa: CASSQGSLGGAGDTQYF
j_gene: TRBJ2-2; abundance: -; v_gene: TRBV13; len: 20; d_gene: -; CDR3nt: TGTGCCAGCAGCTCCACCTTCTCTGGGGCCTCTAGCGCAGAGGGCGGGGAGCTGTTTTTT; CDR3aa: CASSSTFSGASSAEGGELFF
j_gene: TRBJ2-5; abundance: many; v_gene: TRBV5-1; len: 15; d_gene: TRBD1; CDR3nt: TGCGCCAGCAGCTTGCCTAGGACAGGGCAAGAGACCCAGTACTTC; CDR3aa: CASSLPRTGQETQYF
j_gene: TRBJ2-3; abundance: few; v_gene: TRBV27; len: 15; d_gene: -; CDR3nt: TGTGCCAGCAGTGGACGGGGGACTTCCGTGGATACGCAGTATTTT; CDR3aa: CASSGRGTSVDTQYF
j_gene: TRBJ2-3; abundance: many; v_gene: TRBV5-1; len: 13; d_gene: -; CDR3nt: TGCGCCAGCAGCACGACGGCCTTGGATACGCAGTATTTT; CDR3aa: CASSTTALDTQYF
j_gene: TRBJ2-3; abundance: -; v_gene: TRBV4-1; len: 14; d_gene: -; CDR3nt: TGTGCCAGCAGCCAATCCCGGGACTCATATACGCAGTATTTT; CDR3aa: CASSQSRDSYTQYF
j_gene: TRBJ2-7; abundance: many; v_gene: TRBV6-1; len: 16; d_gene: -; CDR3nt: TGTGCCAGCACTCCGAACGCGGGTGGGCCTTCGGGGGAGCAGTACTTC; CDR3aa: CASTPNAGGPSGEQYF
j_gene: TRBJ1-1; abundance: -; v_gene: TRBV29-1; len: 14; d_gene: -; CDR3nt: TGCAGCGTTGAGCCCGGGGGTTTCGCCACTGAAGCTTTCTTT; CDR3aa: CSVEPGGFATEAFF